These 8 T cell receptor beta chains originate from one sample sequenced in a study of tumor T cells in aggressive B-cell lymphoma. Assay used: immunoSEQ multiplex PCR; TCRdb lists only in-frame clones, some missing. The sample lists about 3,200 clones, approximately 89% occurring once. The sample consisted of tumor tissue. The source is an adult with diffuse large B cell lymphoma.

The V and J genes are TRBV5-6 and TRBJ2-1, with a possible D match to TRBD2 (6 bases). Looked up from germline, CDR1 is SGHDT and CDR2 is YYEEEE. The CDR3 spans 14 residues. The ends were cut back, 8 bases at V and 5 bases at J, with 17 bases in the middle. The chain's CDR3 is CARTWGDINNEQFF. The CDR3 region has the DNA TGTGCCAGAACCTGGGGGGATATTAACAATGAGCAGTTCTTC.

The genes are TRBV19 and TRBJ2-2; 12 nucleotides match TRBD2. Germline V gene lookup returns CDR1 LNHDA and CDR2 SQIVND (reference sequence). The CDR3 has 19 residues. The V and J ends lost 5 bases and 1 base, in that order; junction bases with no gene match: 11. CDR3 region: CASSWGGLAGRMNTGELFF. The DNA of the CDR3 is TGTGCCAGTAGTTGGGGAGGACTAGCGGGACGCATGAACACCGGGGAGCTGTTTTTT. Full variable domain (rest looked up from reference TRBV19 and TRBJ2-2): DGGITQSPKYLFRKEGQNVTLSCEQNLNHDAMYWYRQDPGQGLRLIYYSQIVNDFQKGDIAEGYSVSREKKESFPLTVTSAQKNPTAFYLCASSWGGLAGRMNTGELFFGEGSRLTVL.

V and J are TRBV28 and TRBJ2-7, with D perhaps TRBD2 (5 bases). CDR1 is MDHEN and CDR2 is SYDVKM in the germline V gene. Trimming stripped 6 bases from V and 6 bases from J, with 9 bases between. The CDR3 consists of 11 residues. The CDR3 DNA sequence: TGTGCCAGCAGCTCCGGAGGCGAGCAGTACTTC. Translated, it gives CASSSGGEQYF.

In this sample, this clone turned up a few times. CDR3 amino acids: CASSVGTFPSSYEQYF. CDR3 sequence (DNA): TGTGCCAGCAGCGTAGGAACTTTTCCGAGCTCCTACGAGCAGTACTTC. The chain links TRBV9 to TRBJ2-7, with no clear D. CDR3 size: 16 residues. The germline gives CDR1 SGDLS, CDR2 YYNGEE. V shed 0 bases and J shed 0 bases, with 13 bases lying between them.

The CDR3 bases are TGTGCTAGTGGTTTAGGACAGGGGGCCTATGGCTACACCTTC. The encoded protein is CASGLGQGAYGYTF. V gene TRBV12-5 combines with J gene TRBJ1-2, with 11 bases fitting TRBD1. The V segment lost 3 bases and the J segment 4 bases; nucleotides outside the gene matches: 1. CDR1 LGHNT and CDR2 FRNRAP come from the germline V gene. This CDR3 contains 14 residues.

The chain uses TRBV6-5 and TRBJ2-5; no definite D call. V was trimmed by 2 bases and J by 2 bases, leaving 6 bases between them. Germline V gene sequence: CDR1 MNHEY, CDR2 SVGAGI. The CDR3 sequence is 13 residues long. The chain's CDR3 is CASSYIEQETQYF. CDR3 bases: TGTGCCAGCAGTTACATAGAGCAAGAGACCCAGTACTTC.

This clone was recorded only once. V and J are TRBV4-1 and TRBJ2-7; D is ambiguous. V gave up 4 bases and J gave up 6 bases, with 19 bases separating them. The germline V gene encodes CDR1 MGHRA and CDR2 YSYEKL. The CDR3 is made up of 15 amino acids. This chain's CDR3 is CASSLSTPELAEQYF. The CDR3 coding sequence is TGCGCCAGCAGCCTATCCACTCCTGAACTCGCCGAGCAGTACTTC.

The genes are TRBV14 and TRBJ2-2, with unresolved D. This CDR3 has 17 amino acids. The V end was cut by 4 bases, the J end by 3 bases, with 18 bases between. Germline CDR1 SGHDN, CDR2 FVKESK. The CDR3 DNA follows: TGTGCCAGCAGCCCTCTCGAGGCCCTGGCGTACACCGGGGAGCTGTTTTTT. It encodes CASSPLEALAYTGELFF.